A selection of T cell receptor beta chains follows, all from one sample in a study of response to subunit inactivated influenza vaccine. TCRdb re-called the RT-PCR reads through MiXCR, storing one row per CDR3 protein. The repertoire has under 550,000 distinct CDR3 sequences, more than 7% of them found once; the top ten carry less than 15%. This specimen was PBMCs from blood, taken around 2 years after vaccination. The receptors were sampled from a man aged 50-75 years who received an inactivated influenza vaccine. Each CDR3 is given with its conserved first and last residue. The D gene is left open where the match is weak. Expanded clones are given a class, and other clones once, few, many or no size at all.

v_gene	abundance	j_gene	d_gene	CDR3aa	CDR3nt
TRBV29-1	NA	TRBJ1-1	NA	CRGGSASEAFF	TGCAGGGGTGGGTCGGCGTCTGAAGCTTTCTTT
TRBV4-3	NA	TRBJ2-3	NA	CASSQELGDSTDTQYF	TGCGCCAGCAGCCAAGAGCTTGGGGATAGCACAGATACGCAGTATTTT
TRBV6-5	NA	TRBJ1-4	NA	CASKTENEKLFF	TGTGCCAGCAAGACAGAAAATGAAAAACTGTTTTTT
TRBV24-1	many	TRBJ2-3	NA	CATSDWRTDTQYF	TGTGCCACCAGTGATTGGCGCACAGATACGCAGTATTTT
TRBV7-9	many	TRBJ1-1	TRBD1	CASSQGALNTEAFF	TGTGCCAGCAGCCAGGGGGCTCTGAACACTGAAGCTTTCTTT
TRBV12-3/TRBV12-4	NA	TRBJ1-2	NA	CATRDSAGTGYTF	TGTGCCACCCGGGACTCGGCCGGGACTGGCTACACCTTC
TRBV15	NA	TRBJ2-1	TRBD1	CATSSRQGNYNEQFF	TGTGCCACCAGCAGTAGACAGGGAAATTACAATGAGCAGTTCTTC
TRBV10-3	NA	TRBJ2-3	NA	CAIRQAASGPTDTQYF	TGTGCCATCAGGCAAGCTGCGAGCGGACCCACAGATACGCAGTATTTT
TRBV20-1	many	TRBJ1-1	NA	CSATDRPFTEAFF	TGCAGTGCCACCGACAGGCCATTCACTGAAGCTTTCTTT
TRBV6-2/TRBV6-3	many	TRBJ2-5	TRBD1	CASSLRRGRETQYF	TGTGCCAGCAGTCTCCGCAGGGGGCGTGAGACCCAGTACTTC
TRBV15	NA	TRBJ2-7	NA	CATSSSFSGDEQYF	TGTGCCACCAGCTCCAGTTTCTCCGGCGACGAGCAGTACTTC
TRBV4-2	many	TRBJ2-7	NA	CASSHGIAGPISYEQYF	TGTGCCAGCAGCCATGGGATCGCGGGCCCGATCTCCTACGAGCAGTACTTC
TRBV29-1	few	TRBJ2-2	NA	CSARTLEGPGELFF	TGCAGCGCCCGCACCCTAGAGGGACCCGGGGAGCTGTTTTTT
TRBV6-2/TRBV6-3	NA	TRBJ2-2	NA	CASSTGYTTGELFF	TGTGCCAGCAGTACGGGATATACCACCGGGGAGCTGTTTTTT
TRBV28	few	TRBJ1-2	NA	CASSSTVAYGYTF	TGTGCCAGCAGTTCGACAGTCGCCTATGGCTACACCTTC
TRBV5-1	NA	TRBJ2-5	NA	CASRMPGQETQYF	TGCGCCAGCAGAATGCCGGGTCAAGAGACCCAGTACTTC
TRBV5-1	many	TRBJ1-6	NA	CASSMDSRGSPLHF	TGCGCCAGCAGCATGGACAGTAGAGGATCACCCCTCCACTTT
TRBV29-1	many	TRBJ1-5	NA	CSVAAGSGNQPQHF	TGCAGCGTGGCGGCAGGGTCGGGCAATCAGCCCCAGCATTTT
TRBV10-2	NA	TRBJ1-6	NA	CASSEGTFNNSPLHF	TGCGCCAGCAGTGAGGGGACATTTAATAATTCACCCCTCCACTTT
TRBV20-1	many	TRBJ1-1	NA	CSARDWANTEAFF	TGCAGTGCTAGAGACTGGGCGAACACTGAAGCTTTCTTT
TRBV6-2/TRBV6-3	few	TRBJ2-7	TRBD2	CASSYSGLAGGSEQYF	TGTGCCAGCAGTTACTCGGGACTAGCGGGGGGATCCGAGCAGTACTTC
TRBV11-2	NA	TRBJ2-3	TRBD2	CASSFSVAGGLDTQYF	TGTGCCAGCAGCTTTTCTGTAGCGGGAGGACTAGATACGCAGTATTTT
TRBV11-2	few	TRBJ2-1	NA	CASSLGAENNEQFF	TGTGCCAGCAGCTTAGGAGCAGAAAACAATGAGCAGTTCTTC
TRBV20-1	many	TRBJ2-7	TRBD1	CSQLVDDRGYEQYF	TGCAGTCAGCTAGTGGATGACAGGGGCTACGAGCAGTACTTC
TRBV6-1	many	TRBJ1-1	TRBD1	CASRGTGVSTEAFF	TGTGCCAGCAGGGGGACAGGGGTGAGCACTGAAGCTTTCTTT
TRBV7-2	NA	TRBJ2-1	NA	CASSLRGGSVYNEQFF	TGTGCCAGCAGCTTACGAGGGGGGTCGGTCTACAATGAGCAGTTCTTC
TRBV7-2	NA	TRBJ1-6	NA	CASSLGAGSYNSPLHF	TGTGCCAGCAGCTTAGGGGCAGGCTCCTATAATTCACCCCTCCACTTT
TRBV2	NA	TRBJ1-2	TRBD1	CASSAKSTGDHGYTF	TGTGCCAGCAGCGCCAAATCGACAGGGGATCATGGCTACACCTTC
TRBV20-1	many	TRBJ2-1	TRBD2	CSAASGSHNEQFF	TGCAGTGCTGCTAGCGGGAGTCACAATGAGCAGTTCTTC
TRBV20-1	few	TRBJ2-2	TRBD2	CSAVSGGAAGELFF	TGCAGTGCTGTTAGCGGGGGGGCTGCCGGGGAGCTGTTTTTT
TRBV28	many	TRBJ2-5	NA	CASSPPSLWGETQYF	TGTGCCAGCAGCCCACCTTCGTTGTGGGGGGAGACCCAGTACTTC
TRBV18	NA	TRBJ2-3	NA	CASSPLTVSTDTQYF	TGTGCCAGCTCACCTCTTACAGTGAGCACAGATACGCAGTATTTT
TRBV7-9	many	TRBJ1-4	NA	CASSLQDEKLFF	TGTGCCAGCAGCTTACAGGATGAAAAACTGTTTTTT